The present T cell receptor (beta chain) was sequenced within a study of T-cell reconstitution after alpha-beta-depleted transplantation in children. A TCRbeta library incorporating unique molecular identifiers was prepared. TCRdb analysed the PCR reads with MiXCR anew, one entry per CDR3 protein. The table has under 300,000 distinct CDR3 sequences, about 8.8% seen once. V was cut by 0 bases and J by 2 bases, with 11 bases left in between. The CDR3 totals 15 residues. The germline CDR1 and CDR2 sequences are SGHKS and YYEKEE (reference sequence). The chain is built from TRBV5-5 and TRBJ1-2; D is unclear. The specimen was PBMCs from the stem cell graft donor, collected from the stem cell graft. This TCR was recovered from a human donor who donated a stem cell graft to a child with SCID. The CDR3 loop is CASSLELTINYGYTF. The CDR3 nucleotides read TGTGCCAGCAGCTTGGAGCTAACCATCAACTATGGCTACACCTTC.